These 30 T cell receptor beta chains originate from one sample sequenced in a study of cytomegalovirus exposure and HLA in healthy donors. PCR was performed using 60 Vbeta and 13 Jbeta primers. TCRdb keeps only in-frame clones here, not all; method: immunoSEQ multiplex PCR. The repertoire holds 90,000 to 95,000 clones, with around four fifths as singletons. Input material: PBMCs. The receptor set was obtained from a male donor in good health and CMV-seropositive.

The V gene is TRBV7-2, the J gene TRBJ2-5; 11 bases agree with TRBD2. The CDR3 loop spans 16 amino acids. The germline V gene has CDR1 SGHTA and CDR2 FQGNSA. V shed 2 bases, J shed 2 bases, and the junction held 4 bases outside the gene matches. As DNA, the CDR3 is TGTGCCAGCAGCTTAACTAGCGGGGGCCTACAAGAGACCCAGTACTTC. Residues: CASSLTSGGLQETQYF.

The CDR3 DNA is TGTGCCAGTGATGGAGGGACAGGGACTGAAGCTTTCTTT. This sequence encodes CASDGGTGTEAFF. The chain combines TRBV19 with TRBJ1-1; 9 bases agree with TRBD1. V shed 8 bases, J shed 5 bases, and the junction held 6 bases outside the gene matches. The CDR3 loop spans 13 amino acids. Germline CDR1 is LNHDA and CDR2 is SQIVND (reference sequence).

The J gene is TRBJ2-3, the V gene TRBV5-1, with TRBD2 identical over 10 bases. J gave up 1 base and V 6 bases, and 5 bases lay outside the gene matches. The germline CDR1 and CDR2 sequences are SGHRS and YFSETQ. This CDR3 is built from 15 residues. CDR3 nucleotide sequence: TGCGCCAGCAACATAGCGGGGGGCGGCACAGATACGCAGTATTTT. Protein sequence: CASNIAGGGTDTQYF.

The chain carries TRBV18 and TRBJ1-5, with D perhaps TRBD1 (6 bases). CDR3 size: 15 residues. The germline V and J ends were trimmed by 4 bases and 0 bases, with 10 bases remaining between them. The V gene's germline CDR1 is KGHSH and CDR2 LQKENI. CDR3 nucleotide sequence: TGTGCCAGCTCACGACAGGACAGTAGCAATCAGCCCCAGCATTTT. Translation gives CASSRQDSSNQPQHF.

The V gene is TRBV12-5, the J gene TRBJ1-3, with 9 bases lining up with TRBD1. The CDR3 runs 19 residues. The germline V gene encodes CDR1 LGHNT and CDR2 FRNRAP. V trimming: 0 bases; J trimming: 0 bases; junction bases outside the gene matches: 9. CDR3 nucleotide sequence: TGTGCTAGTGGTTTGGTACAAGGGACAGGGTCTTTCTCTGGAAACACCATATATTTT. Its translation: CASGLVQGTGSFSGNTIYF. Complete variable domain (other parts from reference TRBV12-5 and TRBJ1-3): DARVTQTPRHKVTEMGQEVTMRCQPILGHNTVFWYRQTMMQGLELLAYFRNRAPLDDSGMPKDRFSAEMPDATLATLKIQPSEPRDSAVYFCASGLVQGTGSFSGNTIYFGEGSWLTVV.

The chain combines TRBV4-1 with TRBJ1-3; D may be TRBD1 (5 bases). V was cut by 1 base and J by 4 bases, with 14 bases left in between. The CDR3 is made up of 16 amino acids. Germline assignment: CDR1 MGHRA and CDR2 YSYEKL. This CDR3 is CASSQAAGMGGNTIYF. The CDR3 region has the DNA TGCGCCAGCAGCCAAGCTGCAGGGATGGGCGGAAACACCATATATTTT.

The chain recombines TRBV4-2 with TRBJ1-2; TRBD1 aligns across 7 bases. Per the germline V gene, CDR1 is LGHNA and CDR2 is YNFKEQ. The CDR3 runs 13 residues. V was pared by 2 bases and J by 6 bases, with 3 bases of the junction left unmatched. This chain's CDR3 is CASSQRGGDGYTF. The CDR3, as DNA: TGTGCCAGCAGCCAAAGAGGGGGCGATGGCTACACCTTC.

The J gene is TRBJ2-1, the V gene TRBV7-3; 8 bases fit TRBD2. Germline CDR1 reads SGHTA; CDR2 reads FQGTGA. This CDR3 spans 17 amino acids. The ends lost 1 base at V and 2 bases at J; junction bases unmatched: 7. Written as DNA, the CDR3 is TGTGCCAGCAGCTTAAGGGGTAGCGGGGACCCCTACAATGAGCAGTTCTTC. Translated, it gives CASSLRGSGDPYNEQFF.

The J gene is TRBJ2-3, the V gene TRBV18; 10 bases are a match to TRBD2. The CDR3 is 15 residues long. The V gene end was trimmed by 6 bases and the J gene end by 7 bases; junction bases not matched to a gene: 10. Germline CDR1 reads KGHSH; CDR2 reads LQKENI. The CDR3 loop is CASSRSGRGAYTQYF. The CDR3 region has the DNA TGTGCCAGCTCTCGAAGCGGGAGGGGAGCCTATACGCAGTATTTT.

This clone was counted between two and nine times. The CDR3 region has the DNA TGTGCCAGCACCAGTGGGGGGAGTGAGCAGTTCTTC. It specifies CASTSGGSEQFF. This chain links TRBV28 with TRBJ2-1; possibly TRBD2 for D (6 bases). V was clipped by 7 bases and J by 9 bases, with 13 bases between them. This CDR3 is 12 amino acids long. Looked up from germline, CDR1 is MDHEN and CDR2 is SYDVKM.

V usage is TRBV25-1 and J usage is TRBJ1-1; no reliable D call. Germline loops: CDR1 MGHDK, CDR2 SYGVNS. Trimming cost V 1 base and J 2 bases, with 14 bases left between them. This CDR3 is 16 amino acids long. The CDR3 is CASSELGSRRNTEAFF. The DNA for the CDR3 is TGTGCCAGCAGTGAATTAGGATCCAGGCGAAACACTGAAGCTTTCTTT.

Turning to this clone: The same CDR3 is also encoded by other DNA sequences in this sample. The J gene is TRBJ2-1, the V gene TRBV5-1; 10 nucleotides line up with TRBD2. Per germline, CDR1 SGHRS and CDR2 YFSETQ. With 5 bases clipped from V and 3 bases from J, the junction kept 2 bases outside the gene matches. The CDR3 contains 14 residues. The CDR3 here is CASSSSGGYNEQFF. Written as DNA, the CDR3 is TGCGCCAGCAGTTCTAGCGGGGGCTACAATGAGCAGTTCTTC.

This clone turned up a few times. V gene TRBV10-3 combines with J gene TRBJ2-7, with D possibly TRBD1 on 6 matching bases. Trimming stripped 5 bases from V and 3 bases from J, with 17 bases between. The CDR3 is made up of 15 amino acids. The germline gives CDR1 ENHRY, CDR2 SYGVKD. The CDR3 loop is CAISNPDRVYYEQYF. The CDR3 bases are TGTGCCATCAGTAACCCGGACAGAGTCTACTACGAGCAGTACTTC.

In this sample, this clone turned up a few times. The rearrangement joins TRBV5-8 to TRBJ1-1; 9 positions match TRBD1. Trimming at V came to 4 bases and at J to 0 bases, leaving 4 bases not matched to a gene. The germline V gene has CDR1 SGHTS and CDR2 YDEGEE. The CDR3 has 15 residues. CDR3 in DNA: TGTGCCAGCAGCCGGGACAGGGATATGAACACTGAAGCTTTCTTT. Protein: CASSRDRDMNTEAFF.

The CDR3 coding sequence is TGTGCCAGCAGTAGGTTAGCGGAGAACAATGAGCAGTTCTTC. Translation gives CASSRLAENNEQFF. The J gene is TRBJ2-1, the V gene TRBV2; a possible D gene is TRBD2 (6 bases). There are 14 residues in the CDR3. Trimming removed 5 bases at V and 5 bases at J, with 13 bases between. The V gene's germline CDR1 is SNHLY and CDR2 FYNNEI.

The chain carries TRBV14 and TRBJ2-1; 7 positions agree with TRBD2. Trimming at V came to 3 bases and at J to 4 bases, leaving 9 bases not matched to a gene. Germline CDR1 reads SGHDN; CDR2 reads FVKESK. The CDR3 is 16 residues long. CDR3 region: CASSQGGLPPYNEQFF. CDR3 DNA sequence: TGTGCCAGCAGCCAGGGGGGACTACCACCGTACAATGAGCAGTTCTTC. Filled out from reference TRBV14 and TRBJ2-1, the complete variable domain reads EAGVTQFPSHSVIEKGQTVTLRCDPISGHDNLYWYRRVMGKEIKFLLHFVKESKQDESGMPNNRFLAERTGGTYSTLKVQPAELEDSGVYFCASSQGGLPPYNEQFFGPGTRLTVL.

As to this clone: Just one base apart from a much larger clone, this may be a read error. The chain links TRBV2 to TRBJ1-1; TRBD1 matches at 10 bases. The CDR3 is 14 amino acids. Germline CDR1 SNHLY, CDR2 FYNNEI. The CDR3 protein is CASMTGQGYTEVFF. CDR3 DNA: TGTGCCAGCATGACGGGACAGGGGTACACTGAAGTTTTCTTT.

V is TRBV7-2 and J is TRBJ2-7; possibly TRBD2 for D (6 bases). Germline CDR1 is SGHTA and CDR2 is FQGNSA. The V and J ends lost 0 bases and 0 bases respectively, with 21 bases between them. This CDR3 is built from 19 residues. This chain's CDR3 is CASSLAAVSRDWSSYEQYF. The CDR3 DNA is TGTGCCAGCAGCTTAGCGGCAGTATCTAGGGACTGGAGCTCCTACGAGCAGTACTTC.

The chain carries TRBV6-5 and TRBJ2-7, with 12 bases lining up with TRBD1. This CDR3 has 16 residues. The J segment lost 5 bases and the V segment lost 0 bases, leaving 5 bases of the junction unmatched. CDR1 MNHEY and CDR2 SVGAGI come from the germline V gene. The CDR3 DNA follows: TGTGCCAGCAGTTACTCTTGGGACAGGGGGCGTCACGAGCAGTACTTC. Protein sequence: CASSYSWDRGRHEQYF.

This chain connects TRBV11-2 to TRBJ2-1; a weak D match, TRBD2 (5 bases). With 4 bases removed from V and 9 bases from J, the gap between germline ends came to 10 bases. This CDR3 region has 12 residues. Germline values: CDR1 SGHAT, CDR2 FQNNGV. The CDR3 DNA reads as TGTGCCAGCAGCTGGGGAGACGGTGAGCAGTTCTTC. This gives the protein CASSWGDGEQFF.

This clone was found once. The CDR3 sequence is CASRGLALVTDTQYF. CDR3 DNA: TGTGCCAGCAGGGGACTAGCGCTGGTCACAGATACGCAGTATTTT. The genes are TRBV2 and TRBJ2-3; 10 bases map to TRBD2. CDR3 size: 15 residues. The V gene end was trimmed by 6 bases and the J gene end by 2 bases; junction bases not matched to a gene: 5. The V gene's germline CDR1 is SNHLY and CDR2 FYNNEI.

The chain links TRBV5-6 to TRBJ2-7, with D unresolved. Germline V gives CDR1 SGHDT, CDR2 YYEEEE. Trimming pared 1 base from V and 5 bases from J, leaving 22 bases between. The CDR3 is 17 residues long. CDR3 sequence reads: CASSLRSEVPFDDEQYF. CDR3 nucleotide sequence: TGTGCCAGCAGCTTGCGGTCTGAGGTCCCCTTTGATGACGAGCAGTACTTC.

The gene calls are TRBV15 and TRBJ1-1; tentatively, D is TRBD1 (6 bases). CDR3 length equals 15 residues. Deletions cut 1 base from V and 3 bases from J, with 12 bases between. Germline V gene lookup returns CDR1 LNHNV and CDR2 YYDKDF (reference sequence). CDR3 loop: CATSRGWGLDTEAFF. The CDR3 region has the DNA TGTGCCACCAGCAGAGGATGGGGGCTGGACACTGAAGCTTTCTTT.

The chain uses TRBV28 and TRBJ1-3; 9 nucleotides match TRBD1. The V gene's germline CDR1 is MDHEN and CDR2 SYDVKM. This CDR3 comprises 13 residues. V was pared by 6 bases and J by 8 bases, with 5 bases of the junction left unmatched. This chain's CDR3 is CASRGTGLYTIYF. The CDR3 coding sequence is TGTGCCAGCAGGGGGACAGGGCTATACACCATATATTTT. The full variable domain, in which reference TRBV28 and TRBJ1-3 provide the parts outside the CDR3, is DVKVTQSSRYLVKRTGEKVFLECVQDMDHENMFWYRQDPGLGLRLIYFSYDVKMKEKGDIPEGYSVSREKKERFSLILESASTNQTSMYLCASRGTGLYTIYFGEGSWLTVV.

CDR3 amino acids: CASSQLGQGRQPQHF. For the CDR3, the DNA is TGCGCCAGCAGCCAATTGGGCCAGGGGCGTCAGCCCCAGCATTTT. This chain links TRBV4-1 with TRBJ1-5; D perhaps matches TRBD1 (6 bases). CDR3 length equals 15 residues. The ends were cut back, 2 bases at V and 6 bases at J, with 14 bases in the middle. CDR1 and CDR2 (germline): MGHRA, YSYEKL.

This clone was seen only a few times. The DNA for the CDR3 is TGTGCCAGTGGTGACAGCGCAAAACTGTTTTTT. Translated: CASGDSAKLFF. V gene TRBV19 combines with J gene TRBJ1-4; D is perhaps TRBD1 (5 bases). Germline CDR1 is LNHDA and CDR2 is SQIVND (reference sequence). Trimming cost V 8 bases and J 10 bases, with 11 bases left between them. The CDR3 is 11 amino acids.

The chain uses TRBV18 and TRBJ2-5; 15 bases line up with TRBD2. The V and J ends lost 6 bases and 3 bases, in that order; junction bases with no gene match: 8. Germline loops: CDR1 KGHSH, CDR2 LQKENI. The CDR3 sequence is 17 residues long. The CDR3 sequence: CASSDWTSGGAKETQYF. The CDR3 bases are TGTGCCAGCTCGGATTGGACTAGCGGGGGGGCAAAAGAGACCCAGTACTTC. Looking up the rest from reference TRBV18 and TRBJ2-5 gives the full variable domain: NAGVMQNPRHLVRRRGQEARLRCSPMKGHSHVYWYRQLPEEGLKFMVYLQKENIIDESGMPKERFSAEFPKEGPSILRIQQVVRGDSAAYFCASSDWTSGGAKETQYFGPGTRLLVL.

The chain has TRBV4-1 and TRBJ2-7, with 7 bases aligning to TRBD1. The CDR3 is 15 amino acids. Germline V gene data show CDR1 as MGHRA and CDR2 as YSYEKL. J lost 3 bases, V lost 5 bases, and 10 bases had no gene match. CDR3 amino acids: CASSKRQGGIYEQYF. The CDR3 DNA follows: TGCGCCAGCAGCAAAAGACAGGGCGGCATCTACGAGCAGTACTTC.

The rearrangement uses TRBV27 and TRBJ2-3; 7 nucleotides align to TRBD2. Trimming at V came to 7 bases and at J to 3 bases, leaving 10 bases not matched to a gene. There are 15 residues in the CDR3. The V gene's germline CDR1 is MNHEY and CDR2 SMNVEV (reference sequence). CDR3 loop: CASTSRSGTTDTQYF. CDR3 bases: TGTGCCAGCACCTCGAGGAGCGGGACTACAGATACGCAGTATTTT.

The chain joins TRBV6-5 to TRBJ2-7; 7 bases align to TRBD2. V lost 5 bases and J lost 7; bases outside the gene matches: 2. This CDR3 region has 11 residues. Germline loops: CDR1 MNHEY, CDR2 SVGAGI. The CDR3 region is CASSRAGEQYF. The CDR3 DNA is TGTGCCAGCAGTAGAGCGGGGGAGCAGTACTTC.